These 22 T cell receptor beta chains share one sample of origin, sequenced in a study of tumor-infiltrating lymphocytes in primary liver carcinoma. TCR beta cDNA was made from 400 to 600 ng total RNA with a constant-region primer. ARM-PCR, slightly modified, supplied the TCR beta libraries through three nested multiplex PCR rounds. The opening two PCR rounds, roughly 11 cycles each, paired TRBV1-TRBV30 forward primers with a C-beta reverse primer. TCRdb analysed the multiplex PCR reads with MiXCR anew, one entry per CDR3 protein. The sample contains 250,000 to 350,000 distinct CDR3 sequences, about 50% of which appear only once. Unsorted whole blood supplied the blood RNA, and germline DNA was isolated too. Material: peripheral blood. The receptor source for this set is a young woman with primary liver carcinoma and hepatitis B virus infection.

As concerns this clonotype: Germline and junction disagree at one end, which may indicate a read error. This rearrangement joins TRBV5-1 to TRBJ2-7, with 11 bases that match TRBD1. Germline V gene sequence: CDR1 SGHRS, CDR2 YFSETQ. The CDR3 is 16 amino acids. This CDR3 reads CAISFQPGQGAYEQYF. CDR3 in DNA: TGCGCCATCAGCTTTCAACCGGGACAGGGGGCCTACGAGCAGTACTTC.

For this clonotype: Sequence at one end of the junction differs from germline and may be a read error. The rearrangement links TRBV11-2 to TRBJ2-7; 7 bases are a match to TRBD2. CDR1 is SGHAT and CDR2 is FQNNGV in the germline V gene. The CDR3 has 14 residues. The CDR3 sequence: CVSSFPGGFYEQYF. The CDR3 DNA reads as TGTGTCAGCAGCTTCCCGGGGGGATTCTACGAGCAGTACTTC.

The genes are TRBV14 and TRBJ2-1; D call uncertain. Germline V lookup: CDR1 SGHDN, CDR2 FVKESK. The CDR3 is 15 amino acids. V shed 1 base and J shed 3 bases, with 10 bases lying between them. CDR3 nucleotide sequence: TGTGCCAGCAGCCAAGGTTCCGCGGACTACAATGAGCAGTTCTTC. Its protein is CASSQGSADYNEQFF.

The chain joins TRBV11-2 to TRBJ2-7, with TRBD1 identical over 8 bases. V shed 8 bases, J shed 3 bases, and the junction held 6 bases outside the gene matches. This CDR3 spans 13 amino acids. Germline-derived CDR1 and CDR2 are SGHAT and FQNNGV. The CDR3 reads CASGSTGGYEQYF. CDR3 nucleotide sequence: TGTGCCAGCGGTAGCACAGGGGGCTACGAGCAGTACTTC.

This clonotype was recorded only once. The germline gene is not matched at one end of the junction; a read error may be the cause. This chain joins TRBV12-3 or TRBV12-4 and TRBJ2-7; D gene ambiguous. CDR3 length: 15 residues. CDR3 loop: CVSSSGSGDVYEQYF. The CDR3 DNA reads TGTGTCAGCAGTTCCGGGTCGGGCGACGTCTACGAGCAATACTTC.

This clonotype showed up just once. J is TRBJ2-2 and V is TRBV29-1; TRBD2 aligns across 10 bases. Trimming removed 0 bases from V and 3 bases from J; junction bases left unmatched: 13. CDR1 and CDR2 (germline): SQVTM, ANQGSEA. This CDR3 contains 19 residues. CDR3 sequence (DNA): TGCAGCGTTGAAGATCGGGGTAGCGGGAGGCCCTCGGACACCGGGGAGCTGTTTTTT. Amino acids: CSVEDRGSGRPSDTGELFF.

Turning to this clonotype: Relative to the germline gene, one junction end is altered; a read error may explain this. The chain couples TRBV6-5 to TRBJ2-5; 12 positions match TRBD2. The CDR3 totals 16 residues. Germline CDR1 is MNHEY and CDR2 is SVGAGI. In nucleotides, the CDR3 is TGCGCCAGCAGACCCCTGACTAGCGGGAGACAAGAGACCAAGTACTTC. Its translation: CASRPLTSGRQETKYF.

This clonotype was observed once. The missing conserved phenylalanine or tryptophan at the end of this CDR3 makes a read error likely. The chain's CDR3 is CASNVGTSGDIQYS. For the CDR3, the DNA is TGTGCCAGCAACGTCGGGACTAGCGGTGACATTCAGTACTCC. The chain joins TRBV7-9 to TRBJ2-4, with 11 bases aligning to TRBD2. Trimming at V came to 7 bases and at J to 8 bases, leaving 7 bases not matched to a gene. This CDR3 spans 14 amino acids. From germline, CDR1 is SEHNR and CDR2 FQNEAQ (reference sequence).

The sample holds many counts of this clonotype. The chain carries TRBV6-5 and TRBJ2-1, with D perhaps matching TRBD1 (6 bases). V dropped 6 bases and J dropped 16 bases, with 19 bases sitting between them. The germline CDR1 and CDR2 sequences are MNHEY and SVGAGI. The CDR3 extends over 12 amino acids. CDR3 DNA sequence: TGTGCCAGCAGGAAACAGGGCTACAATGTCTTCTTC. This translates into CASRKQGYNVFF.

The J gene is TRBJ1-4, the V gene TRBV29-1; D remains ambiguous. The CDR3 covers 12 residues. Per the germline V gene, CDR1 is SQVTM and CDR2 is ANQGSEA. CDR3 amino acids: CGGGVGLEKLFF. Here the CDR3 DNA reads TGCGGCGGCGGCGTTGGTCTTGAAAAACTGTTTTTT.

This clonotype was seen just once. A much larger clone lies a single base off, so this may be a read error. V usage is TRBV6-2 or TRBV6-3 and J usage is TRBJ1-2; no definite D call. Germline V gene sequence: CDR1 MNHEY, CDR2 SVGEGT. The ends were cut back, 7 bases at V and 5 bases at J, with 8 bases in the middle. CDR3 length: 11 amino acids. CDR3 DNA sequence: TGTGCCAGCACTCACGGGTATGGCTACACCTTC. Amino acid sequence: CASTHGYGYTF.

This clonotype was counted only a few times. One base away lies a much larger clone, so this may be a sequencing read error. This sequence joins TRBV4-3 and TRBJ2-7; D gene uncertain. The CDR3 has 16 amino acids. Germline loops: CDR1 LGHNA, CDR2 YSLEER. The CDR3 reads CTSSQEHPPPTYEQYF. The CDR3 DNA reads TGCACCAGCAGCCAAGAACATCCCCCCCCGACCTACGAGCAGTACTTC.

This chain connects TRBV5-4 to TRBJ2-2; D is unresolved. The CDR3 extends over 14 amino acids. Germline CDR1 is SGHNT and CDR2 is YYREEE (reference sequence). V was cut by 4 bases and J by 2 bases, with 9 bases left in between. The CDR3 spells CASSLNSNTGELFF. The CDR3 region has the DNA TGTGCCAGCAGCCTTAACAGCAACACCGGGGAGCTGTTTTTT.

The chain couples TRBV10-2 to TRBJ2-5; 8 nucleotides align to TRBD2. Germline V gene data show CDR1 as WSHSY and CDR2 as SAAADI. V dropped 5 bases and J dropped 1; count of bases not matched to a gene: 9. The CDR3 runs 16 residues. CDR3 DNA sequence: TGCGCCAGCAGTCACTCCGGGAGGGCCCCCCAAGAGACCCAGTACTTC. The encoded protein is CASSHSGRAPQETQYF.

In its sample, this clonotype was seen a few times. The chain recombines TRBV21-1 with TRBJ1-5; TRBD1 is the table's D call and was not checked against the DNA. TRBV21-1 is described as a pseudogene. The CDR3 loop spans 15 amino acids. CDR3 sequence (DNA): TGTGCCAGCAGCCCGCGAAGAACAGGTAGTCAGCCCCAGCATTTT. Amino acids: CASSPRRTGSQPQHF.

This clonotype was detected many times. The rearrangement joins TRBV12-3 or TRBV12-4 to TRBJ2-7; TRBD1 agrees at 8 bases. The length of the CDR3 is 14 residues. Trimming took 3 bases from V and 6 from J; bases not matched to a gene: 7. CDR3: CASSFTGQGGEQYF. CDR3 in DNA: TGTGCCAGCAGTTTCACCGGACAGGGTGGCGAGCAGTACTTC.

This clonotype occurred many times. V usage is TRBV29-1 and J usage is TRBJ1-2; the D is unclear. The germline V gene encodes CDR1 SQVTM and CDR2 ANQGSEA. With 8 bases removed from V and 6 bases from J, the gap between germline ends came to 19 bases. The CDR3 runs 13 residues. In DNA, the CDR3 is TGCAGCCCATCCTCGCGGACGGGCGATGGCTACACCTTC. This sequence encodes CSPSSRTGDGYTF.

The genes are TRBV11-1 and TRBJ1-2, with a possible D match to TRBD1 (6 bases). Per the germline V gene, CDR1 is SGHAT and CDR2 is FQDESV (reference sequence). The CDR3 contains 14 residues. Between the trimmed V and J ends, which lost 7 bases and 7 bases, there was a span of 19 bases. CDR3: CASNLDRTNCGYTF. Written as DNA, the CDR3 is TGTGCCAGCAACTTGGACAGAACTAATTGTGGCTACACCTTC.

With respect to this clonotype: A much larger clone differs by one base, so this may be a read error. The rearrangement joins TRBV6-2 or TRBV6-3 to TRBJ2-2; 7 nucleotides match TRBD2. V trimming: 5 bases; J trimming: 5 bases; junction bases outside the gene matches: 8. Germline CDR1 reads MNHEY; CDR2 reads SVGEGT. The CDR3 runs to 15 residues. The CDR3 loop reads CASSQTNGRTGELFF. CDR3 nucleotides: TGTGCCAGCAGTCAAACTAACGGGAGGACCGGGGAGCTGTTTTTT.

V usage is TRBV7-8 and J usage is TRBJ2-1; D is possibly TRBD2 (6 bases). V lost 5 bases and J 7 bases, leaving 18 bases between the germline ends. Germline V lookup: CDR1 SGHVS, CDR2 FQNEAQ. The CDR3 is 15 residues long. In nucleotides, the CDR3 is TGTGCCAGCAGCCGGGAGACAATTTCCGGGAATGAGCAGTTCTTC. It yields the protein CASSRETISGNEQFF.

To note about this clonotype: Since a much larger clone is just one base distant, this may be a read error. The chain employs TRBV12-3 or TRBV12-4 and TRBJ1-5; D ambiguous. CDR3 length: 15 residues. Here the CDR3 DNA reads TGTGTCAGCAGTTTCGGTGGCGGCAGCAATCAGCCCCAGCATTTT. This encodes CVSSFGGGSNQPQHF.

Comment on this clonotype: This may be a read error, as it is one base from a much larger clone. V and J are TRBV6-1 and TRBJ2-3; D is possibly TRBD1 or TRBD2 (6 bases each). The germline V gene encodes CDR1 MNHNS and CDR2 SASEGT. The V and J ends lost 6 bases and 0 bases respectively, with 19 bases between them. The CDR3 loop spans 17 amino acids. Written as DNA, the CDR3 is TGTGCCAGCAGGTGGGGGGCGATAGCAATTAGCACAGATACGCAGTATTTT. Protein product: CASRWGAIAISTDTQYF.